A single T cell receptor (beta chain) is shown here with its context. Its antigen is undetermined. The data derive from a study of OX40 agonist ivuxolimab in advanced cancers. General study points: Relatively little clonal expansion, among the lowest observed, appeared in partial responders at 0.1-3.0 mg/kg.

The CDR3 runs to 15 residues. Germline CDR1 is SGHKS and CDR2 is YYEKEE (reference sequence). V shed 4 bases and J shed 0 bases, with 13 bases lying between them. Only in-frame clones appear in the TCRdb table, and some are missing; sequencing was by immunoSEQ multiplex PCR. The sample carries roughly 48,000 clones, around 85% recorded once. The specimen was CD4+ or CD8+ T cells sorted from blood, collected in a trial of the OX40 agonist ivuxolimab. The sequence derives from an adult with an advanced solid tumor such as melanoma, head and neck, liver or kidney cancer. V gene TRBV5-5 combines with J gene TRBJ1-1, with TRBD1 as a possible D gene (5 bases). The CDR3 protein is CASSLAGGLNTEAFF. Here the CDR3 DNA reads TGTGCCAGCAGCCTCGCCGGGGGTTTGAACACTGAAGCTTTCTTT.